The 18 T cell receptor beta chains in this list originate from one sample, sequenced in a study of T cells in Graves' hyperthyroidism and ophthalmopathy. Regions amplified from RNA transcripts were the TCR beta CDR3 regions. With the HTBI primer set, the TCR CDR3 went through a first round of RT-PCR. TCRdb independently ran MiXCR on the multiplex PCR reads; one entry per CDR3 protein. The table has about 270,000 distinct CDR3 sequences, less than 30% seen once. Sequenced: blood. Every receptor here comes from a man aged 40-49 years with Graves' hyperthyroidism that later progressed to Graves' ophthalmopathy.

This clonotype was seen repeatedly, ten times or more. V gene TRBV15 combines with J gene TRBJ1-1; unclear D gene. This CDR3 has 13 residues. The V and J ends lost 6 bases and 1 base respectively, with 9 bases between them. The germline V gene encodes CDR1 LNHNV and CDR2 YYDKDF (reference sequence). The CDR3 is CATRRNENTEAFF. DNA of the CDR3: TGTGCCACCAGGCGAAACGAGAACACTGAAGCTTTCTTT.

This clonotype was picked up many times. The chain employs TRBV7-9 and TRBJ2-7, with 7 bases fitting TRBD1. The CDR3 loop spans 16 amino acids. Trimming at V came to 3 bases and at J to 5 bases, leaving 13 bases not matched to a gene. Germline CDR1 reads SEHNR; CDR2 reads FQNEAQ (reference sequence). This CDR3 is CASSFSANRGSNEQYF. The CDR3, as DNA: TGTGCCAGCAGCTTCTCAGCGAACAGGGGATCCAACGAGCAGTACTTC.

This clonotype has a count of ten or more. The J gene is TRBJ2-3, the V gene TRBV20-1, with 10 positions matching TRBD2. Losses at the gene ends were 5 bases for V and 2 bases for J; bases not matched to a gene: 13. The CDR3 has 17 residues. Germline lookup yields CDR1 DFQATT and CDR2 SNEGSKA (reference sequence). The CDR3 region has the DNA TGCAGTGCTGAAGGCCCTAGCGGGAGATTCCACACAGATACGCAGTATTTT. It codes for CSAEGPSGRFHTDTQYF.

The chain joins TRBV30 to TRBJ2-5; D may be TRBD1 (6 bases). The CDR3 loop spans 13 amino acids. Per the germline V gene, CDR1 is GTSNPN and CDR2 is SVGIG (reference sequence). The ends were cut back, 3 bases at V and 5 bases at J, with 13 bases in the middle. CDR3 sequence: CAWRWAGAETQYF. In DNA form, the CDR3 reads TGTGCCTGGAGATGGGCAGGGGCCGAGACCCAGTACTTC.

This clonotype was seen ten or more times. This chain joins TRBV12-3 or TRBV12-4 and TRBJ1-2; D gene unclear. The length of the CDR3 is 14 residues. Trimming took off 3 bases at V and 8 bases at J, with 16 bases between the two ends. The CDR3: CASSLGGLGFGYTF. The CDR3, as DNA: TGTGCCAGCAGTTTGGGCGGACTAGGGTTCGGCTACACCTTC.

This clonotype was seen many times. This chain joins TRBV7-6 and TRBJ2-5, with D tentatively TRBD2 (5 bases). The CDR3 spans 15 residues. Trimming removed 2 bases from V and 4 bases from J, with 14 bases in between. The V gene's germline CDR1 is SGHVS and CDR2 FNYEAQ. The DNA of the CDR3 is TGTGCCAGCAGCTTACAGTCTAGCCTGCGAGAGACCCAGTACTTC. It encodes CASSLQSSLRETQYF.

Ten or more counts support this clonotype. The rearrangement joins TRBV28 to TRBJ1-5, with D unclear. V was cut by 7 bases and J by 5 bases, with 9 bases left in between. Germline lookup yields CDR1 MDHEN and CDR2 SYDVKM. This CDR3 contains 12 residues. CDR3 protein: CASTEAHQPQHF. The CDR3 DNA reads TGTGCCAGCACCGAAGCCCATCAGCCCCAGCATTTT.

This clonotype was seen ten or more times. The gene calls are TRBV7-2 and TRBJ2-5, with TRBD2 identical over 7 bases. CDR1 and CDR2 (germline): SGHTA, FQGNSA. V lost 4 bases to trimming and J lost 4 bases; unmatched junction nucleotides: 9. The CDR3 length is 15 residues. CDR3 coding DNA: TGTGCCAGCAGCTCCGGCCCCTCTAGCGGAGAGACCCAGTACTTC. Translated, it gives CASSSGPSSGETQYF.

This clonotype was seen repeatedly, ten times or more. The J gene is TRBJ2-7, the V gene TRBV4-1; 7 positions match TRBD2. Germline V gene sequence: CDR1 MGHRA, CDR2 YSYEKL. The CDR3 is 14 amino acids. Trimming removed 5 bases from V and 2 bases from J; junction bases left unmatched: 6. As DNA, the CDR3 is TGCGCCAGCAGCTATACTAGCGATCCCTACGAGCAGTACTTC. Its translation: CASSYTSDPYEQYF.

V usage is TRBV6-2 or TRBV6-3 and J usage is TRBJ1-2; the D is unclear. CDR1 and CDR2 from the germline V gene are MNHEY and SVGEGT. This CDR3 is built from 13 residues. The V end was cut by 2 bases, the J end by 3 bases, with 7 bases between. The CDR3 DNA reads as TGTGCCAGCAGTTACGAGATGCACTATGGCTACACCTTC. As protein: CASSYEMHYGYTF.

The chain has TRBV6-1 and TRBJ1-1; D is unresolved. V was shortened by 2 bases and J by 1 base, with 11 bases between the two germline ends. Germline CDR1 MNHNS, CDR2 SASEGT. The CDR3 consists of 15 residues. The CDR3: CASSEWAPGNTEAFF. DNA for the CDR3: TGTGCCAGCAGTGAATGGGCACCGGGGAACACTGAAGCTTTCTTT.

This chain uses TRBV11-2 with TRBJ2-7, with D tentatively TRBD2 (5 bases). Trimming stripped 1 base from V and 0 bases from J, with 13 bases between. The germline CDR1 and CDR2 sequences are SGHAT and FQNNGV. The length of the CDR3 is 16 residues. The CDR3 coding sequence is TGTGCCAGCAGCTTAGTAGCGTTATCGTCCTCCTACGAGCAGTACTTC. Translated: CASSLVALSSSYEQYF. Full variable domain (rest looked up from reference TRBV11-2 and TRBJ2-7): EAGVAQSPRYKIIEKRQSVAFWCNPISGHATLYWYQQILGQGPKLLIQFQNNGVVDDSQLPKDRFSAERLKGVDSTLKIQPAKLEDSAVYLCASSLVALSSSYEQYFGPGTRLTVT.

The rearrangement uses TRBV6-1 and TRBJ1-1, with D unresolved. This CDR3 comprises 12 residues. Germline loops: CDR1 MNHNS, CDR2 SASEGT. Trimming removed 11 bases at V and 3 bases at J, with 13 bases between. CDR3 sequence reads: CARGVRDTEAFF. CDR3 DNA sequence: TGTGCCCGCGGGGTTAGGGACACTGAAGCTTTCTTT.

The V and J genes are TRBV28 and TRBJ2-7, with D perhaps TRBD1 (6 bases). The CDR3 totals 12 residues. The V gene's germline CDR1 is MDHEN and CDR2 SYDVKM. V was clipped by 10 bases and J by 3 bases, with 13 bases between them. CDR3 in DNA: TGTGCCACCACCTCACAGGGCTACGAGCAGTACTTC. Amino acids: CATTSQGYEQYF.

This clonotype showed up many times. V usage is TRBV29-1 and J usage is TRBJ1-3; TRBD1 agrees at 7 bases. The CDR3 length is 14 residues. The V and J ends lost 7 bases and 2 bases, in that order; junction bases with no gene match: 8. Germline V lookup: CDR1 SQVTM, CDR2 ANQGSEA. CDR3 DNA: TGCAGCGCAGGATGGGACAGAACTGGAAACACCATATATTTT. This codes for CSAGWDRTGNTIYF.

This clonotype was counted once. The CDR3 is CSASEVGYGYTF. The DNA of the CDR3 is TGCAGTGCTAGCGAGGTTGGCTATGGCTACACCTTC. V gene TRBV20-1 combines with J gene TRBJ1-2; D gene unclear. This CDR3 region has 12 residues. Looked up from germline, CDR1 is DFQATT and CDR2 is SNEGSKA (reference sequence). The V gene lost 3 bases and the J gene lost 4 bases, with 9 bases spanning the gap.

In this sample, this clonotype turned up many times. The chain is built from TRBV4-2 and TRBJ2-2; D may be TRBD1 (5 bases). Germline-derived CDR1 and CDR2 are LGHNA and YNFKEQ. The CDR3 consists of 16 residues. The V end lost 6 bases, the J end lost 5 bases, and 19 bases lay between the germline ends. The CDR3 DNA is TGTGCCAGCAGTCCCGTTAGCCTCAGGGAAACCGGGGAGCTGTTTTTT. It specifies CASSPVSLRETGELFF.

The J gene is TRBJ1-2, the V gene TRBV7-2, with a possible D match to TRBD1 (5 bases). The CDR3 is 13 amino acids. V shed 1 base and J shed 4 bases, with 7 bases lying between them. Germline values: CDR1 SGHTA, CDR2 FQGNSA. This CDR3 is CASSLEQVYGYTF. In nucleotides, the CDR3 is TGTGCCAGCAGCTTAGAACAGGTCTATGGCTACACCTTC.